Shown below are 29 T cell receptor beta chains from a single sample sequenced in a study of OX40 agonist ivuxolimab in advanced cancers. The assay was immunoSEQ multiplex PCR, and TCRdb's table has in-frame clones only and misses some. The sample contains roughly 12,000 clones, approximately 87% of which appear only once. The sequencing here drew on CD4+ or CD8+ T cells sorted from blood, taken in a trial of the OX40 agonist ivuxolimab. Source of these receptors: an adult with an advanced solid tumor such as melanoma, head and neck, liver or kidney cancer.

This chain links TRBV7-2 with TRBJ2-5; D not resolved. The ends were cut back, 2 bases at V and 4 bases at J, with 14 bases in the middle. The CDR3 is made up of 15 amino acids. CDR1 and CDR2 (germline): SGHTA, FQGNSA. The CDR3 nucleotides read TGTGCCAGCAGCTTAACCCCCCGGGTCCGAGAGACCCAGTACTTC. Translated: CASSLTPRVRETQYF.

The chain links TRBV19 to TRBJ1-1; tentatively, D is TRBD1 (6 bases). The germline CDR1 and CDR2 sequences are LNHDA and SQIVND (reference sequence). V was pared by 8 bases and J by 1 base, with 14 bases between. The CDR3 loop spans 14 amino acids. The CDR3 here is CASDFGGQNTEAFF. DNA for the CDR3: TGTGCCAGTGACTTTGGGGGACAGAACACTGAAGCTTTCTTT.

The CDR3 protein is CASSTRPHEQFF. For the CDR3, the DNA is TGTGCCAGCAGCACCCGCCCCCATGAGCAGTTCTTC. The V gene is TRBV11-1, the J gene TRBJ2-1; unclear D gene. The CDR3 has 12 amino acids. V lost 5 bases and J lost 8, with 10 bases in between. The germline CDR1 and CDR2 sequences are SGHAT and FQDESV (reference sequence). The whole variable domain, remainder taken from reference TRBV11-1 and TRBJ2-1, is EAEVAQSPRYKITEKSQAVAFWCDPISGHATLYWYRQILGQGPELLVQFQDESVVDDSQLPKDRFSAERLKGVDSTLKIQPAELGDSAMYLCASSTRPHEQFFGPGTRLTVL.

This chain uses TRBV6-1 with TRBJ2-3; 7 nucleotides agree with TRBD1. Germline lookup yields CDR1 MNHNS and CDR2 SASEGT. The CDR3 has 15 amino acids. The V gene end was trimmed by 5 bases and the J gene end by 5 bases; junction bases not matched to a gene: 10. The chain's CDR3 is CASSHPNTGEDTQYF. CDR3 coding DNA: TGTGCCAGCAGTCACCCGAATACAGGGGAAGATACGCAGTATTTT.

The chain uses TRBV15 and TRBJ1-1; D gene uncertain. CDR3 length: 15 amino acids. The V end was cut by 2 bases, the J end by 1 base, with 11 bases between. The germline V gene has CDR1 LNHNV and CDR2 YYDKDF (reference sequence). Here the CDR3 DNA reads TGTGCCACCAGCAGATTGTGGGATCCGAACACTGAAGCTTTCTTT. Translating it yields CATSRLWDPNTEAFF.

This clone is hyperexpanded by share. An end of the junction does not agree with germline; a read error may underlie this. This chain connects TRBV7-7 to TRBJ1-1, with 8 bases fitting TRBD1. The CDR3 covers 13 residues. Germline lookup yields CDR1 SSHAT and CDR2 FNYEAQ (reference sequence). The CDR3 coding sequence is TGTGCTAGCAGTTTGGACAGGGAGGCTGAAGCTTTCTTT. Encoded protein: CASSLDREAEAFF.

V is TRBV7-9 and J is TRBJ2-7, with TRBD1 matching 12 bases. This CDR3 contains 15 residues. The J segment lost 7 bases and the V segment lost 4 bases, leaving 8 bases of the junction unmatched. Germline CDR1 SEHNR, CDR2 FQNEAQ (reference sequence). The DNA for the CDR3 is TGTGCCAGCAGCTATGGGGGACAGGGGGCGAGGGAGCAGTACTTC. Amino acid sequence: CASSYGGQGAREQYF.

This chain uses TRBV18 with TRBJ2-7; D is undetermined. This CDR3 has 13 amino acids. Germline V gene data show CDR1 as KGHSH and CDR2 as LQKENI. The ends were cut back, 5 bases at V and 0 bases at J, with 8 bases in the middle. CDR3 nucleotide sequence: TGTGCCAGCTCATCGGGCGGCTCCTACGAGCAGTACTTC. Its protein is CASSSGGSYEQYF.

The V and J genes are TRBV19 and TRBJ2-5; 8 nucleotides match TRBD1. The V and J ends lost 5 bases and 1 base, in that order; junction bases with no gene match: 3. The CDR3 covers 14 residues. The germline V gene has CDR1 LNHDA and CDR2 SQIVND (reference sequence). DNA for the CDR3: TGTGCCAGTAGTCCGGGGACAGGCCAAGAGACCCAGTACTTC. Its translation is CASSPGTGQETQYF.

J is TRBJ1-2 and V is TRBV7-9; no clear D. V lost 5 bases to trimming and J lost 4 bases, with 17 bases between them. CDR3 length: 15 residues. Germline V gene sequence: CDR1 SEHNR, CDR2 FQNEAQ (reference sequence). CDR3 loop: CASSNSQQVVYGYTF. Here the CDR3 DNA reads TGTGCCAGCAGCAACTCCCAGCAGGTCGTCTATGGCTACACCTTC.

V is TRBV6-6 and J is TRBJ2-1; TRBD1 or TRBD2 may be the D gene (5 bases each). Germline CDR1 and CDR2: MNHNY and SVGAGI (reference sequence). The CDR3 consists of 14 residues. Trimming left V 6 bases short and J 4 bases short, with 13 bases between. The DNA of the CDR3 is TGTGCCAGCAGGCCAACTGGGGGTTACAATGAGCAGTTCTTC. Protein sequence: CASRPTGGYNEQFF.

CDR3 sequence: CASSLGTGVAKLSYEQYF. CDR3 DNA: TGTGCCAGCAGTTTAGGGACAGGGGTAGCAAAGTTATCCTACGAGCAGTACTTC. This sequence joins TRBV28 and TRBJ2-7; TRBD1 matches 10 bases. The germline V gene encodes CDR1 MDHEN and CDR2 SYDVKM. The junction had 11 bases not matched to a gene; V was cut back by 2 bases and J by 1 base. The CDR3 is 18 amino acids.

The V gene is TRBV5-6, the J gene TRBJ2-7, with 7 bases fitting TRBD1. V lost 3 bases to trimming and J lost 0 bases; unmatched junction nucleotides: 0. This CDR3 is built from 13 residues. CDR1 is SGHDT and CDR2 is YYEEEE in the germline V gene. The CDR3, as DNA: TGTGCCAGCAGCTGGGACAGCTCCTACGAGCAGTACTTC. Encoded protein: CASSWDSSYEQYF.

J is TRBJ1-2 and V is TRBV29-1; TRBD1 matches 9 bases. Germline trimming cut 6 bases from V and 5 bases from J; bases unmatched to any gene: 1. Germline CDR1 and CDR2: SQVTM and ANQGSEA. The CDR3 sequence is 11 residues long. The CDR3 loop reads CSVDRGYGYTF. DNA of the CDR3: TGCAGCGTGGACAGGGGTTATGGCTACACCTTC.

The chain joins TRBV4-1 to TRBJ2-5; 7 bases line up with TRBD2. J lost 5 bases, V lost 4 bases, and 4 bases had no gene match. Germline lookup yields CDR1 MGHRA and CDR2 YSYEKL. This CDR3 is 13 amino acids long. CDR3 sequence: CASSRGLSETQYF. In DNA, the CDR3 is TGCGCCAGCAGCCGGGGACTATCGGAGACCCAGTACTTC.

V is TRBV6-5 and J is TRBJ2-2; no clear D gene. V was cut by 1 base and J by 0 bases, with 3 bases left in between. The CDR3 is 14 residues long. From germline, CDR1 is MNHEY and CDR2 SVGAGI. The CDR3 region has the DNA TGTGCCAGCAGTTACTTCGCGAACACCGGGGAGCTGTTTTTT. Its protein product is CASSYFANTGELFF.

This clone was seen only a few times. The genes are TRBV27 and TRBJ2-2; no definite D call. The length of the CDR3 is 15 residues. The V end lost 6 bases, the J end lost 6 bases, and 17 bases lay between the germline ends. Germline V gene lookup returns CDR1 MNHEY and CDR2 SMNVEV (reference sequence). The CDR3 sequence is CASSPVLPMSGELFF. CDR3 nucleotides: TGTGCCAGCAGCCCAGTACTTCCCATGTCCGGGGAGCTGTTTTTT.

V is TRBV5-8 and J is TRBJ2-7, with D maybe TRBD1 (5 bases). The CDR3 loop spans 13 amino acids. V gave up 6 bases and J gave up 6 bases, with 16 bases separating them. CDR1 and CDR2 (germline): SGHTS, YDEGEE. In nucleotides, the CDR3 is TGTGCCAGCACTCACCAAGGGGCGGCCGAGCAGTACTTC. Translation gives CASTHQGAAEQYF. The full variable domain, in which reference TRBV5-8 and TRBJ2-7 provide the parts outside the CDR3, is EAGVTQSPTHLIKTRGQQATLRCSPISGHTSVYWYQQALGLGLQFLLWYDEGEERNRGNFPPRFSGRQFPNYSSELNVNALELEDSALYLCASTHQGAAEQYFGPGTRLTVT.

J is TRBJ1-2 and V is TRBV7-9, with unresolved D. Trimming removed 5 bases from V and 4 bases from J, with 11 bases in between. This CDR3 is 13 amino acids long. Germline CDR1 is SEHNR and CDR2 is FQNEAQ (reference sequence). CDR3 DNA: TGTGCCAGCAGCCCGGGAGGGATCTATGGCTACACCTTC. It codes for CASSPGGIYGYTF.

This rearrangement joins TRBV28 to TRBJ2-3, with D perhaps TRBD1 or TRBD2 (5 bases each). The V end lost 7 bases, the J end lost 2 bases, and 16 bases lay between the germline ends. In germline, CDR1 is MDHEN, CDR2 SYDVKM. The CDR3 extends over 15 amino acids. CDR3 residues: CASTLRGAYTDTQYF. The DNA of the CDR3 is TGTGCCAGCACTCTCCGAGGGGCTTACACAGATACGCAGTATTTT.

The chain employs TRBV27 and TRBJ2-7; D not resolved. Germline V lookup: CDR1 MNHEY, CDR2 SMNVEV (reference sequence). V was shortened by 6 bases and J by 4 bases, with 10 bases between the two germline ends. The CDR3 contains 12 residues. The CDR3 sequence: CASRISPYEQYF. CDR3 DNA: TGTGCCAGCAGGATAAGCCCTTACGAGCAGTACTTC.

The V and J genes are TRBV29-1 and TRBJ2-1, with D perhaps assigned TRBD1 or TRBD2 (7 bases each). The germline gives CDR1 SQVTM, CDR2 ANQGSEA. V was cut by 7 bases and J by 8 bases, with 21 bases left in between. This CDR3 has 14 amino acids. CDR3 residues: CSALKPPGGDEQFF. As DNA, the CDR3 is TGCAGCGCCCTCAAGCCCCCAGGGGGGGATGAGCAGTTCTTC.

The chain combines TRBV7-9 with TRBJ1-1; weak D call: TRBD1 (5 bases). Deletions cut 1 base from V and 1 base from J, with 13 bases between. Germline CDR1 SEHNR, CDR2 FQNEAQ (reference sequence). This CDR3 is built from 16 residues. Written as DNA, the CDR3 is TGTGCCAGCAGCTTAGTCTATAGGGGCGCGAACACTGAAGCTTTCTTT. Protein: CASSLVYRGANTEAFF.

The chain links TRBV30 to TRBJ1-1, with a possible D match to TRBD1 (5 bases). The CDR3 loop spans 12 amino acids. Trimming took off 5 bases at V and 1 base at J, with 8 bases between the two ends. Germline V gives CDR1 GTSNPN, CDR2 SVGIG (reference sequence). The CDR3 here is CAWGHSNTEAFF. The CDR3 coding sequence is TGTGCCTGGGGACATTCGAACACTGAAGCTTTCTTT.

The J gene is TRBJ2-7, the V gene TRBV4-2; D not certain. This CDR3 is 15 amino acids long. V lost 4 bases to trimming and J lost 1 base, with 14 bases between them. CDR1 LGHNA and CDR2 YNFKEQ come from the germline V gene. The CDR3 nucleotides read TGTGCCAGCAGCCCCCTAATGGATCCTTCCTACGAGCAGTACTTC. Protein product: CASSPLMDPSYEQYF.

This chain uses TRBV4-3 with TRBJ2-3; TRBD2 aligns across 7 bases. This CDR3 has 14 amino acids. Germline V gene sequence: CDR1 LGHNA, CDR2 YSLEER. Trimming cost V 1 base and J 11 bases; bases outside gene matches: 9. The CDR3, as DNA: TGCGCCAGCAGCCAAGGGGGCCCGCGGGAGAAGCAGTATTTT. Its translation: CASSQGGPREKQYF.

The CDR3 DNA reads as TGTGCCAGCAGTTTCCAAGGGACCTCCTACGAGCAGTACTTC. Encoded protein: CASSFQGTSYEQYF. The chain employs TRBV27 and TRBJ2-7; D tentatively reads TRBD1 or TRBD2 (5 bases each). Germline V gene sequence: CDR1 MNHEY, CDR2 SMNVEV (reference sequence). The ends were cut back, 3 bases at V and 0 bases at J, with 9 bases in the middle. The CDR3 is made up of 14 amino acids.

The rearrangement uses TRBV15 and TRBJ1-1; D not certain. With 3 bases removed from V and 1 base from J, the gap between germline ends came to 15 bases. The CDR3 extends over 16 amino acids. Germline V lookup: CDR1 LNHNV, CDR2 YYDKDF (reference sequence). The CDR3 DNA is TGTGCCACCAGCAGCCGGGGTGCAGGCTGGAACACTGAAGCTTTCTTT. It codes for CATSSRGAGWNTEAFF.

This clone has only a few counts. The V and J genes are TRBV6-5 and TRBJ2-2; D not certain. V lost 4 bases and J 6 bases, leaving 12 bases between the germline ends. Germline assignment: CDR1 MNHEY and CDR2 SVGAGI. CDR3 length: 14 amino acids. In DNA, the CDR3 is TGTGCCAGCAGTTCCGAGACTGAATCCGGGGAGCTGTTTTTT. Translation: CASSSETESGELFF.